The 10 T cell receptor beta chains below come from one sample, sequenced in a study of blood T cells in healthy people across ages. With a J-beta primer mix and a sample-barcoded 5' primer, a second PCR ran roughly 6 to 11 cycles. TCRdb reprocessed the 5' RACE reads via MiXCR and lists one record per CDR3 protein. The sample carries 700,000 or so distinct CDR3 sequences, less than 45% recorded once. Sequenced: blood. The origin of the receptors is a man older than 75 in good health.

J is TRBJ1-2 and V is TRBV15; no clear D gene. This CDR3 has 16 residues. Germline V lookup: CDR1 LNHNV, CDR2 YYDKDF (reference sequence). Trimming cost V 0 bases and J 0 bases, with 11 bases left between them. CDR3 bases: TGTGCCACCAGCAGAGATTTATCCAACCCTAACTATGGCTACACCTTC. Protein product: CATSRDLSNPNYGYTF.

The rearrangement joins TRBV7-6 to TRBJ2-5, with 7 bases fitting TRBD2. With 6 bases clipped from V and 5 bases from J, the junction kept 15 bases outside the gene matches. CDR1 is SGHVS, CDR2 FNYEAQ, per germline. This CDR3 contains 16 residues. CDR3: CASSRGTGGFEETQYF. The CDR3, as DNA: TGTGCCAGCAGTCGGGGGACGGGGGGATTTGAGGAGACCCAGTACTTC.

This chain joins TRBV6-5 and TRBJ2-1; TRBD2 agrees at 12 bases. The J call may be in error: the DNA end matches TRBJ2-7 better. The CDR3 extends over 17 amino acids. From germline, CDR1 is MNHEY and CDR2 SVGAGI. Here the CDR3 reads CASSYSLAGGPNNEQYF. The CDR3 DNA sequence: TGTGCCAGCAGTTACTCCCTAGCGGGAGGGCCTAACAATGAGCAGTACTTC.

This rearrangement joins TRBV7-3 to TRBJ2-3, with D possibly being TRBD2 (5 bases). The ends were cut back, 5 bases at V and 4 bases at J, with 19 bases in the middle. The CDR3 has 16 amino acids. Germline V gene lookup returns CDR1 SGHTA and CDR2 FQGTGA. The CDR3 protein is CASSLGWPDSADTQYF. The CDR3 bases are TGTGCCAGCAGCCTAGGGTGGCCAGATAGCGCAGATACGCAGTATTTT.

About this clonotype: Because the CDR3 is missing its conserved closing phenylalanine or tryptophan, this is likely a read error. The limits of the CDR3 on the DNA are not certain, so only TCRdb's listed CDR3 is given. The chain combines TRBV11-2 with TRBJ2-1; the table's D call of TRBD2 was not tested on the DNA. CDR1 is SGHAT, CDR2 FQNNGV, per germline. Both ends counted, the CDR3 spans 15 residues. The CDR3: CASSLGASGRNEQFV.

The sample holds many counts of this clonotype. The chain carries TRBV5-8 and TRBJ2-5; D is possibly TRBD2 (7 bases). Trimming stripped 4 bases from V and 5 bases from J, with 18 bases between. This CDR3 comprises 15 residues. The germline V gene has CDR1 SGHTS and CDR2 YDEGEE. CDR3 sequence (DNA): TGTGCCAGCAGCCTGGAAGGGGGGGCGGTGGAGACCCAGTACTTC. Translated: CASSLEGGAVETQYF.

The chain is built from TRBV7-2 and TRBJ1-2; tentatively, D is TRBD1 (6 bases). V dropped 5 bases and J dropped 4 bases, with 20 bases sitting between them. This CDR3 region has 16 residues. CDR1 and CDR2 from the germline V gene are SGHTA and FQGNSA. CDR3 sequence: CASSIPHRDTAYGYTF. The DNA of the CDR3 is TGTGCCAGCAGCATCCCTCACCGGGACACCGCCTATGGCTACACCTTC.

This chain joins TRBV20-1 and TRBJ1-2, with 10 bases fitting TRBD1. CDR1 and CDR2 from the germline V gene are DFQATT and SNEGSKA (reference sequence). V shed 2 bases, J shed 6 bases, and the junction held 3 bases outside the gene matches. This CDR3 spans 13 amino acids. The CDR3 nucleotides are TGCAGTGCTAGACCCGGGACAGGGGATGGCTACACCTTC. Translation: CSARPGTGDGYTF.

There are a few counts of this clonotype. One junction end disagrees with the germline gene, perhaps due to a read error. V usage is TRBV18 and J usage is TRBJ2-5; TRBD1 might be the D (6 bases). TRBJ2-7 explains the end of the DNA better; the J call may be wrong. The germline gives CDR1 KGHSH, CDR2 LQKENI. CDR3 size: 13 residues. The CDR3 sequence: CASAPGDLYEQYF. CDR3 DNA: TGTGCCAGCGCACCAGGGGACCTCTACGAGCAGTACTTC.

CDR3 DNA: TGTGCCAGCACCCTGTTGACTTACAATGAGCAGTTCTTC. It codes for CASTLLTYNEQFF. The rearrangement uses TRBV6-6 and TRBJ2-1; D gene unclear. The CDR3 runs to 13 residues. Germline values: CDR1 MNHNY, CDR2 SVGAGI (reference sequence). The germline V and J ends were trimmed by 7 bases and 4 bases, with 11 bases remaining between them.